These 24 T cell receptor beta chains came from one sample sequenced in a study of shared T cell receptors in the human thymus. Profiled with immunoSEQ multiplex PCR; TCRdb holds only in-frame clones, not every one. Altogether more than 300,000 clones are present, around 93% being singletons, with the ten largest covering roughly 0.02%. Specimen: thymocytes. The source is a human donor.

The CDR3 is CASSLELGLADEQFF. The CDR3 nucleotides read TGTGCCAGCAGCTTAGAACTAGGTCTGGCGGATGAGCAGTTCTTC. The chain recombines TRBV7-2 with TRBJ2-1, with D possibly TRBD2 on 5 matching bases. The germline CDR1 and CDR2 sequences are SGHTA and FQGNSA. Trimming took 1 base from V and 8 from J, leaving 15 bases between them. This CDR3 is 15 amino acids long.

The chain recombines TRBV18 with TRBJ2-1; TRBD2 agrees at 15 bases. The CDR3 contains 19 residues. Trimming took 3 bases from V and 2 from J; bases not matched to a gene: 8. CDR1 and CDR2 from the germline V gene are KGHSH and LQKENI. DNA for the CDR3: TGTGCCAGCTCACCTTGGACTAGCGGGAGGGCCCTCCCCTACAATGAGCAGTTCTTC. As protein: CASSPWTSGRALPYNEQFF.

The gene calls are TRBV28 and TRBJ2-5; 10 nucleotides line up with TRBD1. The germline CDR1 and CDR2 sequences are MDHEN and SYDVKM. The CDR3 has 15 residues. V lost 10 bases to trimming and J lost 3 bases; unmatched junction nucleotides: 11. The CDR3 protein is CATSRDRGLEETQYF. Written as DNA, the CDR3 is TGTGCCACCTCCCGGGACAGGGGTCTCGAAGAGACCCAGTACTTC.

The genes are TRBV6-5 and TRBJ2-7; D is perhaps TRBD2 (6 bases). The CDR3 contains 14 residues. V lost 5 bases and J lost 0, with 11 bases in between. Per germline, CDR1 MNHEY and CDR2 SVGAGI. CDR3 sequence: CASSGRDSSYEQYF. The DNA of the CDR3 is TGTGCCAGCAGTGGACGGGACTCCTCCTACGAGCAGTACTTC.

The genes are TRBV28 and TRBJ2-3, with D possibly being TRBD1 (5 bases). CDR1 and CDR2 from the germline V gene are MDHEN and SYDVKM. The CDR3 spans 14 residues. V lost 8 bases, J lost 0 bases, and 12 bases lay in between. The CDR3 DNA reads TGTGCCAGCGACAGTTCTGCTAGCACAGATACGCAGTATTTT. It translates to CASDSSASTDTQYF.

This chain connects TRBV14 to TRBJ2-3; D is unclear. The CDR3 has 17 amino acids. V shed 1 base and J shed 5 bases, with 19 bases lying between them. Germline V gives CDR1 SGHDN, CDR2 FVKESK. This CDR3 is CASSQGRTRDLGDTQYF. The CDR3 nucleotides read TGTGCCAGCAGCCAAGGAAGGACCCGTGACCTGGGAGATACGCAGTATTTT.

The gene calls are TRBV4-3 and TRBJ2-2, with TRBD2 matching over 9 bases. Germline CDR1 is LGHNA and CDR2 is YSLEER. The CDR3 spans 16 residues. Trimming cost V 3 bases and J 4 bases; bases outside gene matches: 6. CDR3 protein: CASSHEAGGSTGELFF. DNA for the CDR3: TGCGCCAGCAGCCATGAAGCGGGAGGATCCACCGGGGAGCTGTTTTTT.

This chain links TRBV6-1 with TRBJ2-1; D is ambiguous. Germline V lookup: CDR1 MNHNS, CDR2 SASEGT. This CDR3 region has 17 residues. V was trimmed by 1 base and J by 7 bases, leaving 20 bases between them. The CDR3 nucleotides are TGTGCCAGCAGTGAAGAGGCGGATCCTGAAGAAGAGAATGAGCAGTTCTTC. This encodes CASSEEADPEEENEQFF.

The chain links TRBV19 to TRBJ2-7; 7 bases match TRBD2. The junction had 5 bases not matched to a gene; V was cut back by 3 bases and J by 3 bases. Per germline, CDR1 LNHDA and CDR2 SQIVND (reference sequence). The CDR3 spans 14 residues. The CDR3 DNA reads TGTGCCAGTAGTATTCGGGGGGAGGGCTACGAGCAGTACTTC. Amino acid sequence: CASSIRGEGYEQYF.

The J gene is TRBJ2-2, the V gene TRBV4-1; 7 bases fit TRBD2. Trimming cost V 4 bases and J 3 bases; bases outside gene matches: 11. This CDR3 contains 17 residues. From germline, CDR1 is MGHRA and CDR2 YSYEKL. CDR3 sequence reads: CASSRPQNGRYTGELFF. CDR3 coding DNA: TGCGCCAGCAGCCGCCCTCAGAACGGGAGGTACACCGGGGAGCTGTTTTTT.

The chain is built from TRBV6-1 and TRBJ2-1; 11 bases are a match to TRBD2. V lost 4 bases and J lost 2; bases outside the gene matches: 7. CDR1 and CDR2 (germline): MNHNS, SASEGT. The CDR3 runs 17 residues. The CDR3 spells CASSAQLAGGPYNEQFF. CDR3 nucleotide sequence: TGTGCCAGCAGTGCACAATTAGCGGGGGGGCCCTACAATGAGCAGTTCTTC.

The chain is built from TRBV28 and TRBJ2-6; the D is unclear. CDR1 and CDR2 from the germline V gene are MDHEN and SYDVKM. V gave up 5 bases and J gave up 2 bases, with 4 bases separating them. This CDR3 is 13 amino acids long. CDR3 in DNA: TGTGCCAGCAGTGATACTGGGGCCAACGTCCTGACTTTC. Protein product: CASSDTGANVLTF.

This chain connects TRBV18 to TRBJ2-5; 8 nucleotides match TRBD2. Germline-derived CDR1 and CDR2 are KGHSH and LQKENI. This CDR3 comprises 17 residues. Unmatched junction bases numbered 8, after V lost 0 bases and J lost 2 bases. The chain's CDR3 is CASSPPGKRGPQETQYF. DNA of the CDR3: TGTGCCAGCTCACCACCGGGGAAGCGGGGGCCTCAAGAGACCCAGTACTTC.

The chain is built from TRBV11-2 and TRBJ2-5; D ambiguous. CDR1 and CDR2 from the germline V gene are SGHAT and FQNNGV. The CDR3 loop spans 14 amino acids. The V end lost 5 bases, the J end lost 1 base, and 11 bases lay between the germline ends. DNA of the CDR3: TGTGCCAGCAGCCCGCGGCACCTCCAAGAGACCCAGTACTTC. The encoded protein is CASSPRHLQETQYF. Variable domain in full (rest from reference TRBV11-2 and TRBJ2-5): EAGVAQSPRYKIIEKRQSVAFWCNPISGHATLYWYQQILGQGPKLLIQFQNNGVVDDSQLPKDRFSAERLKGVDSTLKIQPAKLEDSAVYLCASSPRHLQETQYFGPGTRLLVL.

This sequence joins TRBV28 and TRBJ2-3, with 12 bases lining up with TRBD2. The CDR3 loop spans 17 amino acids. The V gene end was trimmed by 3 bases and the J gene end by 4 bases; junction bases not matched to a gene: 8. Germline V CDR1 and CDR2: MDHEN, SYDVKM. The CDR3: CASSFPPTSGSPDTQYF. The CDR3 DNA reads as TGTGCCAGCAGTTTCCCCCCGACTAGCGGGAGCCCAGATACGCAGTATTTT.

The chain has TRBV5-1 and TRBJ2-3; D gene ambiguous. Germline CDR1 is SGHRS and CDR2 is YFSETQ. V was shortened by 4 bases and J by 0 bases, with 18 bases between the two germline ends. The CDR3 loop spans 17 amino acids. The CDR3 DNA reads as TGCGCCAGCAGCCCGGGCATGACTTTCGCTAGCACAGATACGCAGTATTTT. Encoded protein: CASSPGMTFASTDTQYF.

This clone was seen a single time. This chain joins TRBV7-2 and TRBJ2-1, with 8 bases matching TRBD2. The J segment lost 12 bases and the V segment lost 1 base, leaving 14 bases of the junction unmatched. The CDR3 contains 16 residues. Germline CDR1 is SGHTA and CDR2 is FQGNSA. CDR3: CASSLGRAGACGVQFF. In nucleotides, the CDR3 is TGTGCCAGCAGCTTAGGAAGAGCGGGAGCTTGTGGTGTGCAGTTCTTC.

J is TRBJ2-7 and V is TRBV6-6, with TRBD1 matching 11 bases. The CDR3 contains 16 residues. Germline CDR1 is MNHNY and CDR2 is SVGAGI (reference sequence). Germline trimming cut 5 bases from V and 5 bases from J; bases unmatched to any gene: 11. In DNA form, the CDR3 reads TGTGCCAGCAGTACACCGGACAGGGGGCGTCTCAACGAGCAGTACTTC. This sequence encodes CASSTPDRGRLNEQYF.

The J gene is TRBJ2-7, the V gene TRBV28; 8 bases align to TRBD1. The CDR3 length is 18 residues. Germline V gene data show CDR1 as MDHEN and CDR2 as SYDVKM. The V gene end was trimmed by 3 bases and the J gene end by 0 bases; junction bases not matched to a gene: 13. The CDR3 loop reads CASSFTQGASLSSYEQYF. CDR3 DNA: TGTGCCAGCAGTTTTACCCAGGGGGCCAGCCTTAGCTCCTACGAGCAGTACTTC.

The chain has TRBV19 and TRBJ2-7, with D hard to call. V was clipped by 1 base and J by 5 bases, with 9 bases between them. Germline CDR1 LNHDA, CDR2 SQIVND (reference sequence). The CDR3 covers 13 residues. The CDR3 sequence is CASSIGRLHEQYF. The CDR3 nucleotides read TGTGCCAGTAGTATAGGGCGTCTCCACGAGCAGTACTTC.

The chain couples TRBV7-9 to TRBJ1-2, with a tentative D call TRBD1 (6 bases). V lost 4 bases and J 0 bases, leaving 12 bases between the germline ends. CDR1 and CDR2 from the germline V gene are SEHNR and FQNEAQ (reference sequence). CDR3 length equals 15 residues. The CDR3 spells CASSSHREANYGYTF. The CDR3, as DNA: TGTGCCAGCAGCTCCCACAGGGAGGCTAACTATGGCTACACCTTC. Combining the CDR3 with reference TRBV7-9 and TRBJ1-2 gives the whole variable domain DTGVSQNPRHKITKRGQNVTFRCDPISEHNRLYWYRQTLGQGPEFLTYFQNEAQLEKSRLLSDRFSAERPKGSFSTLEIQRTEQGDSAMYLCASSSHREANYGYTFGSGTRLTVV.

The V and J genes are TRBV6-4 and TRBJ1-6; no clear D gene. Germline V gives CDR1 MRHNA, CDR2 SNTAGT. V lost 2 bases and J lost 6, with 8 bases in between. CDR3 size: 14 residues. The CDR3 coding sequence is TGTGCCAGCAGTGACGGGCGGATTAATTCACCCCTCCACTTT. As protein: CASSDGRINSPLHF.

The J gene is TRBJ2-3, the V gene TRBV11-2; no definite D call. Germline V gene data show CDR1 as SGHAT and CDR2 as FQNNGV. The V and J ends lost 3 bases and 1 base respectively, with 8 bases between them. The CDR3 covers 14 residues. The CDR3 spells CASSFVYRTDTQYF. CDR3 bases: TGTGCCAGCAGCTTTGTTTACCGCACAGATACGCAGTATTTT.

The V gene is TRBV29-1, the J gene TRBJ2-3, with 13 bases lining up with TRBD2. Germline trimming cut 7 bases from V and 0 bases from J; bases unmatched to any gene: 13. CDR1 and CDR2 from the germline V gene are SQVTM and ANQGSEA. The CDR3 length is 18 residues. The CDR3 DNA follows: TGCAGCGCAACTTCAGGGACTAGCGGGACGGAGAGCACAGATACGCAGTATTTT. It yields the protein CSATSGTSGTESTDTQYF.